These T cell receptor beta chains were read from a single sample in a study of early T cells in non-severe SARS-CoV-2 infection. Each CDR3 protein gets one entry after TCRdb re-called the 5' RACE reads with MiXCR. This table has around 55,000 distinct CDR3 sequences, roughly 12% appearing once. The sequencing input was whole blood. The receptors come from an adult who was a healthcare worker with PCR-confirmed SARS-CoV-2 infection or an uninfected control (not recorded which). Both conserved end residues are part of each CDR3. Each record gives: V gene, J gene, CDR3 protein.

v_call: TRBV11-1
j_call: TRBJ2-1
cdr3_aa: CASSPLGPRLGNEQFF

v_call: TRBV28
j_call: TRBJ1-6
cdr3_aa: CASSLRGYNSPLHF

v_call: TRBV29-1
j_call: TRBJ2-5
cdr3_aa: CSGTSGRETQYF

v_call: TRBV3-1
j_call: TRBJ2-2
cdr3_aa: CASSQGLTGELFF

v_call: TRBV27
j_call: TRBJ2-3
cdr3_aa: CASSLSQGITDTQYF

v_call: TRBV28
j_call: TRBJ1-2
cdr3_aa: CASTGGGRDYGYTF

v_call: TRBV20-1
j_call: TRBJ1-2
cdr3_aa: CSLNPRGLNGYTF

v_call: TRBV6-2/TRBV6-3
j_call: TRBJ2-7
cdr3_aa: CASSFSGSYEQYF

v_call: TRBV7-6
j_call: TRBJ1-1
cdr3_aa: CASSWDTNTEAFF

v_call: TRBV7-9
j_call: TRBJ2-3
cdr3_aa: CASTPQAQATDTQYF

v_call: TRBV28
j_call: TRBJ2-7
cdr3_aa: CASSLVGTGAYEQYF

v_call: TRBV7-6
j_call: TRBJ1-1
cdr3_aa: CASSPDRGLNTEAFF

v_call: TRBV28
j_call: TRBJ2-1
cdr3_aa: CASSPLGGYNEQFF